Below are 12 T cell receptor beta chains sequenced from a single sample in a study of cytomegalovirus exposure and HLA in healthy donors (dated by TCRdb to about 2017). Library preparation was by the immunoSEQ multiplex PCR assay. For the multiplex PCR, a mixture combining 60 forward primers for TCR Vbeta segments and 13 reverse primers for TCR Jbeta segments was used. Drawn from immuneACCESS, this table holds only the in-frame rearrangements with V and J called that TCRdb kept. Clones are partly lost; checked studies trace under half to an unresolved V gene and leave the rest unexplained. For this sample the table gives about 200,000 clones, of which 70% to 85% were detected only once. Approximately 0.098% of the sample is in the top ten clones. What was sequenced was PBMCs. These receptors were obtained from a boy aged 2 to 9 in good health and CMV-seronegative.

The rearrangement uses TRBV2 and TRBJ2-1, with 12 bases that match TRBD2. Unmatched junction bases numbered 8, after V lost 4 bases and J lost 7 bases. This CDR3 has 16 residues. Germline loops: CDR1 SNHLY, CDR2 FYNNEI. CDR3 sequence (DNA): TGTGCCAGCAGTGGGAAGACTAGCGGGGGCCGTAATGAGCAGTTCTTC. Translated, it gives CASSGKTSGGRNEQFF.

The chain employs TRBV15 and TRBJ1-4, with 7 bases identical to TRBD1. The CDR3 runs 16 residues. The V gene end was trimmed by 1 base and the J gene end by 5 bases; junction bases not matched to a gene: 7. The germline V gene encodes CDR1 LNHNV and CDR2 YYDKDF (reference sequence). CDR3 DNA sequence: TGTGCCACCAGCAGAGGACAATCAGGGGGGAATGAAAAACTGTTTTTT. It yields the protein CATSRGQSGGNEKLFF.

This clone was seen once. The chain's CDR3 is CASRLILAGGEQFF. As DNA, the CDR3 is TGTGCCAGCCGTCTAATCTTAGCGGGGGGTGAGCAGTTCTTC. The chain links TRBV6-1 to TRBJ2-1; TRBD2 aligns across 10 bases. This CDR3 has 14 amino acids. V shed 8 bases and J 9 bases; nucleotides not matched to a gene: 10. CDR1 is MNHNS and CDR2 is SASEGT in the germline V gene.

The chain carries TRBV6-1 and TRBJ2-1; maybe TRBD2 (5 bases). The CDR3 sequence is 16 residues long. The V end was cut by 1 base, the J end by 2 bases, with 12 bases between. Germline CDR1 MNHNS, CDR2 SASEGT. The CDR3 region is CASSEVGLAPYNEQFF. In nucleotides, the CDR3 is TGTGCCAGCAGTGAAGTTGGGCTAGCACCCTACAATGAGCAGTTCTTC.

This chain links TRBV7-2 with TRBJ2-2; 9 positions match TRBD1. Germline CDR1 reads SGHTA; CDR2 reads FQGNSA. CDR3 size: 16 residues. Germline trimming cut 1 base from V and 4 bases from J; bases unmatched to any gene: 4. The CDR3 reads CASSLVWDRATGELFF. DNA of the CDR3: TGTGCCAGCAGCTTAGTTTGGGACAGGGCCACCGGGGAGCTGTTTTTT.

This chain connects TRBV9 to TRBJ1-3, with TRBD1 as a possible D gene (5 bases). V was shortened by 3 bases and J by 1 base, with 8 bases between the two germline ends. CDR1 and CDR2 (germline): SGDLS, YYNGEE. The CDR3 is 14 amino acids. The CDR3, as DNA: TGTGCCAGCAGCGCAGGGAGGTCTGGAAACACCATATATTTT. This translates into CASSAGRSGNTIYF. Looking up the rest from reference TRBV9 and TRBJ1-3 gives the full variable domain: DSGVTQTPKHLITATGQRVTLRCSPRSGDLSVYWYQQSLDQGLQFLIQYYNGEERAKGNILERFSAQQFPDLHSELNLSSLELGDSALYFCASSAGRSGNTIYFGEGSWLTVV.

The CDR3 spells CASSSMGVKADTQYF. The CDR3 nucleotides read TGTGCCAGCAGCTCAATGGGAGTTAAGGCAGATACGCAGTATTTT. The J gene is TRBJ2-3, the V gene TRBV4-2, with D possibly TRBD2 on 5 matching bases. This CDR3 contains 15 residues. Trimming took 5 bases from V and 4 from J, leaving 16 bases between them. Germline CDR1 reads LGHNA; CDR2 reads YNFKEQ.

In this sample, this clone turned up once. The chain carries TRBV2 and TRBJ2-7; unclear D gene. V was shortened by 6 bases and J by 3 bases, with 9 bases between the two germline ends. This CDR3 is 12 amino acids long. Germline V lookup: CDR1 SNHLY, CDR2 FYNNEI. CDR3 nucleotides: TGTGCCAGCAGAGCACAGAGCTACGAGCAGTACTTC. This codes for CASRAQSYEQYF.

V is TRBV19 and J is TRBJ1-1; D remains unclear. CDR1 is LNHDA, CDR2 SQIVND, per germline (reference sequence). The CDR3 covers 12 residues. V lost 5 bases and J 4 bases, leaving 8 bases between the germline ends. CDR3 sequence reads: CASSLRATEAFF. CDR3 coding DNA: TGTGCCAGTAGTCTGAGGGCCACTGAAGCTTTCTTT.

The J gene is TRBJ2-3, the V gene TRBV6-5; tentatively, D is TRBD2 (7 bases). The V and J ends lost 7 bases and 3 bases respectively, with 17 bases between them. This CDR3 region has 15 residues. Per the germline V gene, CDR1 is MNHEY and CDR2 is SVGAGI. The CDR3 reads CASKPGGAVTDTQYF. The CDR3 DNA reads TGTGCCAGCAAGCCTGGGGGGGCCGTGACAGATACGCAGTATTTT.

The chain uses TRBV6-1 and TRBJ2-3, with 13 nucleotides matching TRBD2. This CDR3 has 14 residues. Germline V gene sequence: CDR1 MNHNS, CDR2 SASEGT. J lost 9 bases, V lost 10 bases, and 10 bases had no gene match. CDR3 DNA sequence: TGTGCCACCTCTGGAGGGGGACTAGCGGGGACGCAGTATTTT. It encodes CATSGGGLAGTQYF.

The V gene is TRBV5-1, the J gene TRBJ2-7, with 12 bases aligning to TRBD2. Trimming at V came to 2 bases and at J to 6 bases, leaving 21 bases not matched to a gene. In germline, CDR1 is SGHRS, CDR2 YFSETQ. CDR3 size: 20 residues. DNA of the CDR3: TGCGCCAGCAGCTTATCCCTAGCGGGGGGGCAACCCCTCGTGATTGGCGAGCAGTACTTC. It encodes CASSLSLAGGQPLVIGEQYF.